This is a list of T cell receptor beta chains from one sample in a study of early T cells in non-severe SARS-CoV-2 infection. MiXCR, run by TCRdb on the 5' RACE reads, gives a single entry per CDR3 protein. The sample contains about 42,000 distinct CDR3 sequences, approximately 5.9% of which appear only once. The specimen was whole blood, collected at baseline. The receptors were sampled from an adult who was a healthcare worker with PCR-confirmed SARS-CoV-2 infection or an uninfected control (not recorded which). CDR3s include the opening cysteine and the closing phenylalanine or tryptophan. Each record gives: D gene, J gene, V gene, clone size, CDR3 DNA, CDR3 protein. The D gene is left open where the match is weak. Rows give clone size only sometimes, using once, few, many, or a class for an expanded clone.

.,TRBJ1-2,TRBV7-2,few,TGTGCCAGCAGCTTAAGGTTCAGGGTGCGCTATGGCTACACCTTC,CASSLRFRVRYGYTF
.,TRBJ1-6,TRBV6-6,.,TGTGCCAGCAGTACCCCAGGGCGGGATTCACCCCTCCACTTT,CASSTPGRDSPLHF
.,TRBJ2-2,TRBV29-1,many,TGCAGCTTTAAGGAAGGGAACACCGGGGAGCTGTTTTTT,CSFKEGNTGELFF
.,TRBJ2-7,TRBV7-3,.,TGTGCCAGCAGCCCTGGGGCCGGGGCCTACGAGCAGTACTTC,CASSPGAGAYEQYF
TRBD1,TRBJ1-5,TRBV2,many,TGTGCCAGCACTAAGACAGGGGGGGGCAGTCAGCCCCAGCATTTT,CASTKTGGGSQPQHF
.,TRBJ2-7,TRBV4-3,many,TGCGCCAGCAGCCCAGCGGTGGGGTCCTACGAGCAGTACTTC,CASSPAVGSYEQYF
.,TRBJ1-2,TRBV7-2,few,TGTGCCAGCATCAGAGGGGGGGACGTCTCTGGCTACACCTTC,CASIRGGDVSGYTF
.,TRBJ2-6,TRBV5-1,many,TGCGCCAGCAGCTCGGGGAGCTCTGGGGCCAACGTCCTGACTTTC,CASSSGSSGANVLTF
TRBD1,TRBJ1-1,TRBV7-6,.,TGTGCCAGCAGCTTCGGGGGACAGGGAGGAAAAACTGAAGCTTTCTTT,CASSFGGQGGKTEAFF
.,TRBJ2-1,TRBV7-2,many,TGTGCCAGCAGAAAAAGGTCATCCCGGGACCCTTCTTTCTTC,CASRKRSSRDPSFF
.,TRBJ1-1,TRBV28,many,TGTGCCAGCAGTTTACCCCTGGGGACCACTGAAGCTTTCTTT,CASSLPLGTTEAFF
TRBD1,TRBJ1-2,TRBV12-3/TRBV12-4,many,TGTGCCAGCAGCGCCGGGACAGGGGTGGGCTACACCTTC,CASSAGTGVGYTF
.,TRBJ1-5,TRBV19,many,TGTGCCAGTAATCCAGCTACGAATCAGCCCCAGCATTTT,CASNPATNQPQHF
TRBD1,TRBJ2-7,TRBV6-5,.,TGTGCCAGCAGTTACCAAACGGGACAGGGGTACGAGCAGTACTTC,CASSYQTGQGYEQYF
.,TRBJ2-5,TRBV12-3/TRBV12-4,many,TGTGCCAGCAGTCCGTCAGATTGGGGGGAGACCCAGTACTTC,CASSPSDWGETQYF
.,TRBJ2-3,TRBV20-1,.,TGCAGTGCTACAGGGGCCACAGATACGCAGTATTTT,CSATGATDTQYF
.,TRBJ2-3,TRBV7-2,many,TGTGCCAGCAGCTTATCCGGAGATACGCAGTATTTT,CASSLSGDTQYF
.,TRBJ1-1,TRBV2,many,TGTGCCAGCAGTGTGGGGGATGCGTACACTGAAGCTTTCTTT,CASSVGDAYTEAFF
.,TRBJ1-5,TRBV27,many,TGTGCCAGCAGCTTTGACAAGAATCAGCCCCAGCATTTT,CASSFDKNQPQHF
.,TRBJ2-3,TRBV6-6,many,TGTGCCAGCAGTAGAAGGATCAGGGGATCTAGCACAGATACGCAGTATTTT,CASSRRIRGSSTDTQYF
TRBD2,TRBJ2-1,TRBV20-1,many,TGCAGTGCTAGAGGACTAGCGGGGTACAATGAGCAGTTCTTC,CSARGLAGYNEQFF
TRBD2,TRBJ2-5,TRBV12-3/TRBV12-4,.,TGTGCCAGCAGTTTAGGAACTAGCGGTAGTGAGACCCAGTACTTC,CASSLGTSGSETQYF
.,TRBJ2-7,TRBV2,.,TGTGCCAGCAAGCAGGAGGGGGCGACCTACGAGCAGTACTTC,CASKQEGATYEQYF
TRBD1,TRBJ2-7,TRBV5-1,.,TGCGCCAGCAGCTTGTACAGGGGGGAGCAGTACTTC,CASSLYRGEQYF
TRBD2,TRBJ2-3,TRBV7-3,few,TGTGCCAGCAGCTTTAACTTAGCGGGGGGATCAGATACGCAGTATTTT,CASSFNLAGGSDTQYF
TRBD1,TRBJ2-2,TRBV5-4,many,TGTGCCAGCAGCTTCGGCCGGGACAGGGTGACCGGGGAGCTGTTTTTT,CASSFGRDRVTGELFF
.,TRBJ2-2,TRBV5-1,few,TGCGCCAGCAGCTCGGGACTCCGGGCCGGGGAGCTGTTTTTT,CASSSGLRAGELFF
.,TRBJ1-1,TRBV2,many,TGTGCCAGCAGGCAATCCCAGGGCACTGAAGCTTTCTTT,CASRQSQGTEAFF
TRBD1,TRBJ2-7,TRBV4-2,many,TGTGCCAGCAGCCAAGTTATGGACAGGGGTATATACGAGCAGTACTTC,CASSQVMDRGIYEQYF
.,TRBJ2-4,TRBV4-1,few,TGCGCCAGCAGCCAAGATTCCAGGACCAAAAACATTCAGTACTTC,CASSQDSRTKNIQYF
.,TRBJ2-3,TRBV4-1,.,TGCGCCAGCAGCCAAGATCAGGGGGGAGAAGATACGCAGTATTTT,CASSQDQGGEDTQYF
.,TRBJ2-3,TRBV7-9,.,TGTGCCAGCAGCGAATGGACAGCAGATACGCAGTATTTT,CASSEWTADTQYF
.,TRBJ2-7,TRBV11-2,many,TGTGCCAGCAGCTTAGATTCTTCCCCATCCGAGCAGTACTTC,CASSLDSSPSEQYF
.,TRBJ1-1,TRBV7-2,.,TGTGCCAGCAGCTTAATAGGGAACACTGAAGCTTTCTTT,CASSLIGNTEAFF
TRBD2,TRBJ2-5,TRBV11-2,many,TGTGCCACCGCTCTATCGGGCGGGGGGCCATTAGAGACCCAGTACTTC,CATALSGGGPLETQYF
TRBD2,TRBJ2-3,TRBV11-2,medium-sized,TGTGCCAGCAGCTTTTGGGGGGGTAGCCCAGATACGCAGTATTTT,CASSFWGGSPDTQYF
.,TRBJ2-3,TRBV7-2,.,TGTGCCAGCACCCAAACTGATACGCAGTATTTT,CASTQTDTQYF
TRBD2,TRBJ2-7,TRBV5-1,many,TGCGCCAGCAGCTTGGGAGGGACTAGCGGGGGGCACTACGAGCAGTACTTC,CASSLGGTSGGHYEQYF
.,TRBJ2-5,TRBV2,many,TGTGCCAGCACTCCATACTACAGGGCAGGAGAGACCCAGTACTTC,CASTPYYRAGETQYF
TRBD2,TRBJ2-7,TRBV5-1,many,TGCGCCAGCAGCCCCGATACTAGCGGGGTGTCCTACGAGCAGTACTTC,CASSPDTSGVSYEQYF
.,TRBJ1-2,TRBV3-1,few,TGTGCCAGCAGCCAAGATCTCGGCTACACCTTC,CASSQDLGYTF
TRBD1,TRBJ1-5,TRBV27,once,TGTGCCAGCAGGACAGGGGGGGGCAATCAGCCCCAGCATTTT,CASRTGGGNQPQHF
.,TRBJ2-5,TRBV12-3/TRBV12-4,many,TGTGCCAGCAGTCTACAACAGCAAGAGACCCAGTACTTC,CASSLQQQETQYF
TRBD2,TRBJ2-7,TRBV29-1,many,TGCAGCGTCGCTCCGGGACTAGCGGGGGGGCAGGTTGAGCAGTACTTC,CSVAPGLAGGQVEQYF
.,TRBJ2-1,TRBV29-1,many,TGCAGCGTTGAAGAGGCCCGAGGGGGGACTGGACTCTACAATGAGCAGTTCTTC,CSVEEARGGTGLYNEQFF
TRBD1,TRBJ2-1,TRBV30,few,TGTGCCTCCTCCCGGGACAGGGGTGGCAATGAGCAGTTCTTC,CASSRDRGGNEQFF
.,TRBJ2-7,TRBV5-1,many,TGCGCCAGCAGCCAGGCGGGTAGCCTCATCTCCTACGAGCAGTACTTC,CASSQAGSLISYEQYF
.,TRBJ1-1,TRBV11-2,many,TGTGCCAGCAGCTCGGAATACGGGGAAAACACTGAAGCTTTCTTT,CASSSEYGENTEAFF
TRBD1,TRBJ2-2,TRBV11-2,.,TGTGCCAGCAGCCATACCTCCGGGACAGGGTCAGTGGAGCTGTTTTTT,CASSHTSGTGSVELFF
.,TRBJ2-3,TRBV2,many,TGTGCCAGCAGTGGGACGAACGCCAGGGGAGGAGATACGCAGTATTTT,CASSGTNARGGDTQYF
.,TRBJ2-7,TRBV2,many,TGTGCCAGCAGTTGGCAGCCCTACGAGCAGTACTTC,CASSWQPYEQYF
TRBD1,TRBJ2-7,TRBV3-1,.,TGTGCCAGCAGCCCGGGACAGGGGTTTGCCTACGAGCAGTACTTC,CASSPGQGFAYEQYF
.,TRBJ2-7,TRBV28,few,TGTGCCAGCAGTTTGCAGTACGAGCAGTACTTC,CASSLQYEQYF
.,TRBJ2-3,TRBV7-2,many,TGTGCCAGCAGCTTAGCGAGGCGGGATACGCAGTATTTT,CASSLARRDTQYF
.,TRBJ2-3,TRBV11-3,many,TGTGCCAGCAGCTCTCCGGAGTCAGATACGCAGTATTTT,CASSSPESDTQYF